This TCR beta chain was obtained from a study of T cells in Graves' hyperthyroidism and ophthalmopathy. Study results and caveats: Researchers report that a 13 V-J model separated ophthalmopathy from stable hyperthyroidism.

This clonotype appeared a few times. Its antigen is not identified. With 2 bases removed from V and 7 bases from J, the gap between germline ends came to 17 bases. The CDR3 consists of 15 residues. Per germline, CDR1 SGHNT and CDR2 YENEEA. Diagnosis relied on clinical symptoms, serum thyroxine and TRAb, thyroid ultrasound and orbital computed tomography. TCR beta CDR3 sequences were amplified from RNA transcripts. RT-PCR in the first round (using the HTBI primer set) targeted the TCR CDR3. TCRdb reprocessed the multiplex PCR reads via MiXCR and lists one record per CDR3 protein. This sample yields about 710,000 distinct CDR3 sequences, of which over 15% are seen a single time; 8.4% belongs to the top ten.

This rearrangement joins TRBV11-3 to TRBJ1-1, with D perhaps TRBD1 (5 bases). The sample taken for sequencing was blood. The clonotype comes from a man between 18 and 35 years old with Graves' hyperthyroidism. The CDR3 DNA reads as TGTGCCAGCAGCTTAAGAGGGGACGGGCGGAATGAAGCTTTCTTT. The encoded protein is CASSLRGDGRNEAFF.